These T cell receptor beta chains were read from a single sample in a study of OX40 agonist ivuxolimab in advanced cancers. The method was immunoSEQ multiplex PCR; TCRdb's version includes in-frame clones alone and lacks a portion of them. Of roughly 3,000 clones in the sample, roughly 79% are singletons; the top ten hold over 30%. This sample comprised CD4+ or CD8+ T cells sorted from blood, obtained in a trial of the OX40 agonist ivuxolimab. Receptors originate from an adult with an advanced solid tumor such as melanoma, head and neck, liver or kidney cancer. CDR3s include the opening cysteine and the closing phenylalanine or tryptophan. D genes are given only for firm matches. Clone size is stated in some rows and not others, as once, few, many or a class when expanded.

V gene	J gene	clone size	D gene	CDR3 protein	CDR3 DNA
TRBV7-7	TRBJ2-2	.	.	CASGTLNTGELFF	TGTGCCAGCGGGACCCTAAACACCGGGGAGCTGTTTTTT
TRBV27	TRBJ2-1	.	.	CASSLSRAGRNEQFF	TGTGCCAGCAGTTTATCGAGAGCAGGGAGAAATGAGCAGTTCTTC
TRBV9	TRBJ2-3	.	TRBD1	CASSVVGTGDLTQYF	TGTGCCAGCAGCGTAGTCGGGACAGGGGACCTAACGCAGTATTTT
TRBV7-9	TRBJ1-2	.	TRBD1	CASSLEPRPGQGRSYGYTF	TGTGCCAGCAGCTTAGAGCCCCGGCCGGGACAGGGAAGGTCATATGGCTACACCTTC
TRBV28	TRBJ2-3	.	TRBD2	CASSLERGRPSTDTQYF	TGTGCCAGCAGTTTGGAGCGGGGGAGGCCTAGCACAGATACGCAGTATTTT
TRBV5-4	TRBJ2-7	few	TRBD1	CATKRGPEQYF	TGTGCCACCAAAAGGGGGCCCGAGCAGTACTTC
TRBV9	TRBJ2-1	few	.	CASSVDSRPTNEQFF	TGTGCCAGCAGCGTAGACTCTAGACCAACCAATGAGCAGTTCTTC
TRBV27	TRBJ2-1	.	.	CASRPTGGGYNEQFF	TGTGCCAGCAGGCCAACAGGGGGAGGGTACAATGAGCAGTTCTTC
TRBV28	TRBJ2-5	once	TRBD1	CASSGTGGRGETQYF	TGTGCCAGCAGTGGGACAGGGGGCAGGGGGGAGACCCAGTACTTC
TRBV7-8	TRBJ2-6	.	.	CASSSGPSGANVLTF	TGTGCCAGCAGCAGTGGCCCGTCTGGGGCCAACGTCCTGACTTTC
TRBV7-2	TRBJ2-1	.	.	CASSFTSYNEQFF	TGTGCCAGCAGCTTTACTAGTTACAATGAGCAGTTCTTC
TRBV5-6	TRBJ1-4	.	.	CASSLSLNEKLFF	TGTGCCAGCAGCTTGAGTTTGAATGAAAAACTGTTTTTT
TRBV6-5	TRBJ1-1	.	TRBD1	CASRTGGTEAFF	TGTGCCAGCAGGACAGGGGGCACTGAAGCTTTCTTT
TRBV5-1	TRBJ2-2	once	.	CASSLFNIPTGELFF	TGCGCCAGCAGCTTGTTTAATATCCCCACCGGGGAGCTGTTTTTT
TRBV7-7	TRBJ2-5	few	.	CASSLVEAGLETQYF	TGTGCCAGCAGCTTAGTCGAGGCAGGGCTGGAGACCCAGTACTTC
TRBV4-3	TRBJ2-7	.	.	CASSQDWGNSYEQYF	TGCGCCAGCAGCCAAGATTGGGGGAACTCCTACGAGCAGTACTTC
TRBV27	TRBJ2-1	.	.	CASSSGGRVNEQFF	TGTGCCAGCAGTTCGGGCGGACGGGTCAATGAGCAGTTCTTC
TRBV7-6	TRBJ2-7	.	TRBD2	CASSSRLAGVYEQYF	TGTGCCAGCAGCTCCCGACTAGCGGGAGTCTACGAGCAGTACTTC
TRBV5-1	TRBJ1-1	.	.	CASSLDSLGNTEAFF	TGCGCCAGCAGCTTGGACAGTTTGGGGAACACTGAAGCTTTCTTT
TRBV2	TRBJ2-5	.	TRBD1	CASSVGWGTGEETQYF	TGTGCCAGCAGTGTTGGGTGGGGGACAGGGGAAGAGACCCAGTACTTC
TRBV5-5	TRBJ2-7	.	TRBD2	CASSYSSGEQYF	TGTGCCAGCAGCTATTCTAGCGGAGAGCAGTACTTC
TRBV2	TRBJ1-5	.	TRBD1	CASSGTGTVQPQHF	TGTGCCAGCAGTGGGACAGGGACCGTACAGCCCCAGCATTTT
TRBV7-6	TRBJ1-1	few	.	CASSLGTEAFF	TGTGCCAGCAGCCTGGGTACTGAAGCTTTCTTT
TRBV29-1	TRBJ2-7	.	.	CSVLTGASYEQYF	TGCAGCGTTTTAACGGGGGCATCCTACGAGCAGTACTTC
TRBV4-3	TRBJ1-3	medium-sized	.	CASSQDGLPGNTIYF	TGCGCCAGCAGCCAAGATGGTCTACCTGGAAACACCATATATTTT
TRBV4-1	TRBJ1-3	.	TRBD1	CASSQDRQGWDTIYF	TGCGCCAGCAGCCAAGATCGACAGGGCTGGGACACCATATATTTT
TRBV6-1	TRBJ2-7	few	.	CASSERRESGEQYF	TGTGCCAGCAGTGAAAGAAGGGAGAGCGGGGAGCAGTACTTC
TRBV19	TRBJ2-1	.	TRBD2	CASSAVGLATNEQFF	TGTGCCAGTAGTGCTGTGGGACTAGCGACCAATGAGCAGTTCTTC
TRBV7-6	TRBJ2-7	.	TRBD1	CASSLGQGVWEQYF	TGTGCCAGCAGCTTAGGACAGGGGGTTTGGGAGCAGTACTTC
TRBV7-9	TRBJ2-1	.	TRBD2	CASSSLAGSYNEQFF	TGTGCCAGCAGCTCACTAGCGGGGAGTTACAATGAGCAGTTCTTC
TRBV7-9	TRBJ2-7	.	.	CASSLGGLIQEQYF	TGTGCCAGCAGCTTAGGGGGGCTGATCCAAGAGCAGTACTTC
TRBV6-5	TRBJ1-1	.	.	CASSSPEAFF	TGTGCCAGCAGTTCGCCTGAAGCTTTCTTT
TRBV27	TRBJ2-7	.	TRBD2	CASRPTTSGVVYEQYF	TGTGCCAGCAGACCCACGACTAGCGGGGTTGTCTACGAGCAGTACTTC
TRBV21-1	TRBJ1-5	.	.	CASSLPIHWHHQPQHF	TGTGCCAGCAGCCTTCCCATACATTGGCATCATCAGCCCCAGCATTTT
TRBV9	TRBJ1-3	once	.	CASSVGISSGNTIYF	TGTGCCAGCAGCGTGGGGATTAGCTCTGGAAACACCATATATTTT
TRBV19	TRBJ1-1	large	.	CASSIGATDTEAFF	TGTGCCAGTAGTATTGGGGCTACGGACACTGAAGCTTTCTTT
TRBV19	TRBJ1-4	.	.	CASSIWGTTNEKLFF	TGTGCCAGTAGTATATGGGGCACAACTAATGAAAAACTGTTTTTT
TRBV29-1	TRBJ2-1	.	TRBD2	CSPRLAETYYNEQFF	TGCAGCCCGAGACTAGCCGAGACCTACTACAATGAGCAGTTCTTC
TRBV12-5	TRBJ2-7	once	.	CASGLGTSPYEQYF	TGTGCTAGTGGTTTGGGGACATCCCCCTACGAGCAGTACTTC
TRBV9	TRBJ1-1	.	.	CASSSGGKSEAFF	TGTGCCAGCAGCTCCGGTGGCAAGTCCGAAGCTTTCTTT
TRBV29-1	TRBJ2-1	.	.	CSVVGTASYNEQFF	TGCAGCGTTGTTGGGACTGCTTCATACAATGAGCAGTTCTTC
TRBV15	TRBJ2-5	few	.	CATSREVAEGAQYF	TGTGCCACCAGCAGAGAGGTAGCGGAAGGGGCCCAGTACTTC
TRBV7-9	TRBJ2-3	.	.	CASSWGGGDTDTQYF	TGTGCCAGCAGCTGGGGGGGCGGCGACACAGATACGCAGTATTTT
TRBV19	TRBJ2-7	.	.	CASSPRGRAYEQYF	TGTGCCAGTTCCCCCCGTGGCAGGGCTTACGAGCAGTACTTC
TRBV19	TRBJ2-7	.	.	CASSIDSRRSYEQYF	TGTGCCAGTAGTATAGATTCACGGAGGTCCTACGAGCAGTACTTC
TRBV5-1	TRBJ2-7	.	.	CASSGPVPHEQYF	TGCGCCAGCAGCGGTCCCGTTCCCCACGAGCAGTACTTC
TRBV30	TRBJ2-7	.	TRBD1	CAWSEKGQVSSYEQYF	TGTGCCTGGAGTGAAAAGGGACAGGTTAGCTCCTACGAGCAGTACTTC
TRBV12-2	TRBJ2-7	.	.	CASRPMSHRTCEQYF	TGTGCAAGTCGCCCTATGTCGCACCGGACCTGCGAGCAGTACTTC
TRBV30	TRBJ2-6	.	.	CAWSFGAGGANVLTF	TGTGCCTGGAGTTTTGGGGCAGGTGGGGCCAACGTCCTGACTTTC
TRBV5-4	TRBJ1-2	.	TRBD1	CASSLADRADGYTF	TGTGCCAGCAGCTTGGCCGACAGGGCGGACGGCTACACCTTC
TRBV9	TRBJ1-1	few	TRBD1	CASSVSRDRVNTEAFF	TGTGCCAGCAGCGTATCCCGGGACAGGGTGAACACTGAAGCTTTCTTT
TRBV2	TRBJ2-1	.	.	CASSEILEGQFF	TGTGCCAGCAGTGAAATCCTAGAGGGGCAGTTCTTC